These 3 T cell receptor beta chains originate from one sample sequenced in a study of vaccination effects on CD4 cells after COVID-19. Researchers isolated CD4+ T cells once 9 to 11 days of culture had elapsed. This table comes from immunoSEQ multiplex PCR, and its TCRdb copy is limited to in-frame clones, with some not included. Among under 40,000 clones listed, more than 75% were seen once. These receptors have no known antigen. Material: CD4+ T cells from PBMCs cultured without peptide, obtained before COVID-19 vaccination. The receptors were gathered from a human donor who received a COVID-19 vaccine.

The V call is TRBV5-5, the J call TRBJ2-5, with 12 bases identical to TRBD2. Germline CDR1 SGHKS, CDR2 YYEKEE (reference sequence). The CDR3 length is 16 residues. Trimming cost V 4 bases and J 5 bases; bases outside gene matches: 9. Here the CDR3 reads CASSLAGGTPGETQYF. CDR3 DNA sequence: TGTGCCAGCAGCCTAGCGGGGGGGACTCCCGGGGAGACCCAGTACTTC.

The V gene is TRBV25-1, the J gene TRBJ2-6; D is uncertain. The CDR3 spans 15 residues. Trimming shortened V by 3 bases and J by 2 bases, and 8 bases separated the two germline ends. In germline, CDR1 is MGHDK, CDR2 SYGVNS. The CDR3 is CASSDSRAGANVLTF. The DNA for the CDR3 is TGTGCCAGCAGTGATTCACGGGCTGGGGCCAACGTCCTGACTTTC.

CDR3 region: CATSDPRAPQETQYF. In DNA form, the CDR3 reads TGTGCCACCAGTGACCCCCGGGCTCCCCAAGAGACCCAGTACTTC. This chain links TRBV24-1 with TRBJ2-5; no clear D. The CDR3 loop spans 15 amino acids. V was clipped by 4 bases and J by 1 base, with 12 bases between them. From germline, CDR1 is KGHDR and CDR2 SFDVKD.